This T cell receptor beta chain was captured by sequencing in a study of blood T cell repertoires in COVID-19. About the study: The United States, Italy and Spain provided the acute and convalescent COVID-19 samples.

Per the original data handling: Amplification with reference gene primers provided the estimates of nucleated cell counts. TCRdb's table, derived via immunoSEQ multiplex PCR, lists solely in-frame clones and lacks some. The V and J calls and clone size are taken from that table; D and trimming were inferred from the DNA. The table has about 120,000 clones, 79% seen once. With V trimmed by 6 bases and J by 8 bases, 5 bases remained unmatched. The CDR3 spans 12 residues. The germline V gene encodes CDR1 LGHDT and CDR2 YNNKEL (reference sequence). What was sequenced was peripheral blood. V usage is TRBV3-1 (or the pseudogene TRBV3-2) and J usage is TRBJ1-2, with 8 bases aligning to TRBD1. This sequence originates from a woman of 80 years or more with acute or convalescent COVID-19. CDR3 in amino acids: CASSLRGLGYTF. Written as DNA, the CDR3 is TGTGCCAGCAGTCTCAGGGGGCTCGGCTACACCTTC.